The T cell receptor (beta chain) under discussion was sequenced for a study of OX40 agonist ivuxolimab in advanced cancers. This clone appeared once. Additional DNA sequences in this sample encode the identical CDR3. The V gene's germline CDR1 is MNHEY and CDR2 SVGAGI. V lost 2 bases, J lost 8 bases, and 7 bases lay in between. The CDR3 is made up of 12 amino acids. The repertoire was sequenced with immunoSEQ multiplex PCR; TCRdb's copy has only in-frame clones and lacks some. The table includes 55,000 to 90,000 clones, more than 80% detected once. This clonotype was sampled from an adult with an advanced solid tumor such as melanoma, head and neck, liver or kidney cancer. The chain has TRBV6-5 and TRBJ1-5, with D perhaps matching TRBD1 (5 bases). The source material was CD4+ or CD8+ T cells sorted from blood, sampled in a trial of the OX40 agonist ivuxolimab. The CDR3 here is CASSYRGEPQHF. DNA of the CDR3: TGTGCCAGCAGTTACAGGGGCGAGCCCCAGCATTTT.